This passage covers 9 T cell receptor beta chains from one sample sequenced in a study of CD4 and CD8 cells across lung adenocarcinoma regions. TCRdb used MiXCR to reprocess the PCR reads, holding one entry per CDR3 protein. Of 20,000 or so distinct CDR3 sequences in the sample, 40% to 60% were seen once. The specimen was CD8+ T cells from the margin of a lung tumor. The receptors stem from a male donor with lung adenocarcinoma. The CD4 and CD8 labels of this study may be unreliable.

This clonotype was seen only a few times. The chain recombines TRBV23-1 with TRBJ1-2, with D maybe TRBD1 (5 bases). TRBV23-1 is identified as an open reading frame with a role that is uncertain. The V gene lost 3 bases and the J gene lost 8 bases, with 25 bases spanning the gap. The CDR3 runs 17 residues. CDR3 region: CASSHAPSTEKYGGYTF. The CDR3, as DNA: TGCGCCAGCAGTCATGCCCCATCGACAGAGAAGTATGGAGGCTACACCTTC.

J is TRBJ2-3 and V is TRBV6-1; D is tentatively TRBD1 or TRBD2 (7 bases each). The end of the DNA aligns better with TRBJ2-7, so the J call may be wrong. The CDR3 is 14 residues long. Per germline, CDR1 MNHNS and CDR2 SASEGT. The CDR3 nucleotides are TGTGCGGGCAGGGGGGGCCGGGGCACAGATACGCAGTACTTC. This sequence encodes CAGRGGRGTDTQYF.

The chain employs TRBV7-3 and TRBJ2-1, with 11 bases identical to TRBD2. The germline V gene has CDR1 SGHTA and CDR2 FQGTGA. The CDR3 extends over 15 amino acids. V was clipped by 5 bases and J by 7 bases; unmatched bases: 7. Written as DNA, the CDR3 is TGTGCCAGCAGCCTAGCGGGAGGTAGTGGGAATGAGCAGTTCTTC. Its translation: CASSLAGGSGNEQFF. Full variable domain (rest looked up from reference TRBV7-3 and TRBJ2-1): GAGVSQTPSNKVTEKGKYVELRCDPISGHTALYWYRQSLGQGPEFLIYFQGTGAADDSGLPNDRFFAVRPEGSVSTLKIQRTERGDSAVYLCASSLAGGSGNEQFFGPGTRLTVL.

This clonotype was observed a handful of times. The chain recombines TRBV14 with TRBJ1-2, with D unresolved. CDR3 length: 13 amino acids. Trimming removed 4 bases from V and 5 bases from J, with 11 bases in between. Germline V CDR1 and CDR2: SGHDN, FVKESK. The CDR3 here is CASSLNLDYGYTF. DNA for the CDR3: TGTGCCAGCAGCCTCAACCTCGATTATGGCTACACCTTC.

This chain joins TRBV9 and TRBJ2-3; D is possibly TRBD2 (6 bases). CDR1 and CDR2 (germline): SGDLS, YYNGEE. This CDR3 has 15 residues. V gave up 2 bases and J gave up 0 bases, with 10 bases separating them. The CDR3: CASSVLGGSTDTQYF. CDR3 DNA sequence: TGTGCCAGCAGCGTCCTGGGGGGAAGCACAGATACGCAGTATTTT.

The J gene is TRBJ2-3, the V gene TRBV3-1; tentatively, D is TRBD1 (7 bases). Between the trimmed V and J ends, which lost 2 bases and 1 base, there was a span of 13 bases. The CDR3 extends over 16 amino acids. The germline CDR1 and CDR2 sequences are LGHDT and YNNKEL (reference sequence). In DNA form, the CDR3 reads TGTGCCAGCAGCCAAAGGAGGGGGCATGGCACAGATACGCAGTATTTT. Residues: CASSQRRGHGTDTQYF.

Notes on this clonotype: One end of the junction is discordant with germline, which a read error may explain. This chain uses TRBV10-3 with TRBJ2-5; TRBD2 matches at 9 bases. This CDR3 region has 14 residues. The germline CDR1 and CDR2 sequences are ENHRY and SYGVKD. In nucleotides, the CDR3 is TGTGCCGGGCGGGGGGGCCGTGGCGGAGAGACGCAGTACTTT. The encoded protein is CAGRGGRGGETQYF.

This clonotype was counted once. The chain uses TRBV6-1 and TRBJ1-6; D remains unclear. The CDR3 spans 13 residues. V was trimmed by 1 base and J by 8 bases, leaving 6 bases between them. Looked up from germline, CDR1 is MNHNS and CDR2 is SASEGT. The CDR3 DNA reads as TGTGCCAGCAGTGAAGGGGCCCATTCACCCCTCCACTTT. Its translation: CASSEGAHSPLHF.

This clonotype appeared a few times. The rearrangement links TRBV6-1 to TRBJ2-3; 13 bases align to TRBD2. Germline V CDR1 and CDR2: MNHNS, SASEGT. CDR3 size: 15 residues. Trimming removed 2 bases from V and 4 bases from J; junction bases left unmatched: 0. The CDR3 region has the DNA TGTGCCAGCAGTGAAACTAGCGGGGGGGCAGATACGCAGTATTTT. Protein sequence: CASSETSGGADTQYF.